These 32 T cell receptor beta chains originate from one sample sequenced in a study of T-cell reconstitution after alpha-beta-depleted transplantation in children. For TCRbeta, the library was prepared with unique molecular identifiers. TCRdb reanalysed the PCR reads using MiXCR and keeps one entry per CDR3 protein. The sample gives fewer than 550,000 distinct CDR3 sequences, roughly a tenth of which show up once; approximately 2% is in the top ten. The sample in question was PBMCs, obtained before TCRalphabeta/CD19-depleted stem cell transplant. These receptors were collected from a child aged 2 to 9 with inherited bone marrow failure, due to receive a stem cell transplant.

About this clonotype: A single base separates this from a much larger clone, so it may be a read error. The gene calls are TRBV20-1 and TRBJ2-1, with 12 bases matching TRBD2. Germline loops: CDR1 DFQATT, CDR2 SNEGSKA (reference sequence). The CDR3 runs to 16 residues. V was clipped by 2 bases and J by 3 bases; unmatched bases: 5. CDR3 coding DNA: TGCAGTGCTAGAAGGACTAGCGGGACTAACTACAATGAGCAGTTCTTC. Its translation is CSARRTSGTNYNEQFF.

V and J are TRBV12-3 or TRBV12-4 and TRBJ2-5; TRBD2 matches at 8 bases. The CDR3 runs 16 residues. Losses at the gene ends were 5 bases for V and 1 base for J; bases not matched to a gene: 9. CDR3: CASSPRGGRAQETQYF. In nucleotides, the CDR3 is TGTGCCAGCAGTCCCCGGGGGGGGAGAGCCCAAGAGACCCAGTACTTC.

This rearrangement joins TRBV11-2 to TRBJ2-1; 8 nucleotides match TRBD2. Trimming removed 4 bases from V and 9 bases from J; junction bases left unmatched: 5. This CDR3 is 13 amino acids long. Germline V gene data show CDR1 as SGHAT and CDR2 as FQNNGV. CDR3 nucleotides: TGTGCCAGCAGCTCCGGGGGGGCCCCTGAGCAGTTCTTC. This translates into CASSSGGAPEQFF.

This chain connects TRBV7-9 to TRBJ2-1, with D maybe TRBD2 (6 bases). This CDR3 region has 16 residues. Deletions cut 1 base from V and 5 bases from J, with 15 bases between. CDR1 SEHNR and CDR2 FQNEAQ come from the germline V gene (reference sequence). DNA for the CDR3: TGTGCCAGCAGCTTAGTAGTAGCGGCTAGAAACAATGAGCAGTTCTTC. This encodes CASSLVVAARNNEQFF.

Ten or more counts support this clonotype. J is TRBJ2-1 and V is TRBV4-1, with D maybe TRBD1 (6 bases). CDR1 is MGHRA and CDR2 is YSYEKL in the germline V gene. This CDR3 is 14 amino acids long. The V gene lost 1 base and the J gene lost 5 bases, with 9 bases spanning the gap. The CDR3 sequence: CASSQARQDNEQFF. In DNA form, the CDR3 reads TGCGCCAGCAGCCAAGCCCGACAGGACAATGAGCAGTTCTTC.

Concerning this clonotype: A single base separates this from a much larger clone, so it may be a read error. CDR3 coding DNA: TGTGCCAGCAGCCAACTAGCAGATACGCAGTATTTT. It yields the protein CASSQLADTQYF. The rearrangement uses TRBV4-2 and TRBJ2-3; D not resolved. V was trimmed by 2 bases and J by 4 bases, leaving 4 bases between them. The CDR3 covers 12 residues. Germline V gene lookup returns CDR1 LGHNA and CDR2 YNFKEQ.

J is TRBJ1-1 and V is TRBV5-1; perhaps TRBD1 as D (5 bases). Germline CDR1 is SGHRS and CDR2 is YFSETQ. This CDR3 is 15 amino acids long. V lost 0 bases and J lost 3, with 12 bases in between. The CDR3 sequence is CASSLGNSRDTEAFF. The CDR3 DNA follows: TGCGCCAGCAGCTTGGGGAATTCCAGGGACACTGAAGCTTTCTTT.

This clonotype was picked up many times. The gene calls are TRBV6-2 or TRBV6-3 and TRBJ2-7; 7 nucleotides align to TRBD1. Germline CDR1 and CDR2: MNHEY and SVGEGT. V trimming: 1 base; J trimming: 0 bases; junction bases outside the gene matches: 3. CDR3 length: 15 residues. Here the CDR3 DNA reads TGTGCCAGCAGTTACTGGGGACAGTTCTCCTACGAGCAGTACTTC. Encoded protein: CASSYWGQFSYEQYF.

This clonotype was recorded a few times. V gene TRBV6-2 or TRBV6-3 combines with J gene TRBJ1-5; maybe TRBD1 (6 bases). Germline V gene lookup returns CDR1 MNHEY and CDR2 SVGEGT. The CDR3 length is 13 residues. Trimming removed 6 bases from V and 9 bases from J, with 15 bases in between. CDR3 DNA: TGTGCCAGCAGCTACAGGGCACCTCGGCCCCAGCATTTT. Protein: CASSYRAPRPQHF.

This clonotype was counted at least ten times. V is TRBV15 and J is TRBJ2-4; 7 nucleotides match TRBD2. J lost 15 bases, V lost 0 bases, and 8 bases had no gene match. This CDR3 is 13 amino acids long. The germline V gene encodes CDR1 LNHNV and CDR2 YYDKDF (reference sequence). The CDR3 DNA sequence: TGTGCCACCAGCAGAGATGGCGGAAGGGAGGGGTACTTC. Amino acid sequence: CATSRDGGREGYF.

There are many counts of this clonotype. CDR3 loop: CASSVGVLPTGELFF. The CDR3 nucleotides are TGTGCCAGCAGCGTAGGAGTCTTACCCACCGGGGAGCTGTTTTTT. The chain couples TRBV9 to TRBJ2-2; no clear D gene. This CDR3 contains 15 residues. V gave up 0 bases and J gave up 4 bases, with 10 bases separating them. CDR1 and CDR2 (germline): SGDLS, YYNGEE. Together with reference TRBV9 and TRBJ2-2, the CDR3 gives the full variable domain: DSGVTQTPKHLITATGQRVTLRCSPRSGDLSVYWYQQSLDQGLQFLIQYYNGEERAKGNILERFSAQQFPDLHSELNLSSLELGDSALYFCASSVGVLPTGELFFGEGSRLTVL.

Details on this clonotype: The junction departs from the called germline gene at one end, perhaps through a read error. The rearrangement uses TRBV12-3 or TRBV12-4 and TRBJ2-7; D not resolved. The CDR3 runs to 11 residues. CDR3 sequence reads: CASGFTYEQYF. In nucleotides, the CDR3 is TGTGCCAGCGGTTTCACCTACGAGCAGTACTTC.

The chain is built from TRBV28 and TRBJ2-7; 7 bases align to TRBD1. The V and J ends lost 10 bases and 2 bases, in that order; junction bases with no gene match: 11. Germline values: CDR1 MDHEN, CDR2 SYDVKM. The CDR3 loop spans 14 amino acids. CDR3 loop: CATTSTGFPYEQYF. The CDR3 DNA reads as TGTGCCACCACATCGACAGGGTTCCCCTACGAGCAGTACTTC.

The chain couples TRBV5-3 to TRBJ2-2; 12 bases are a match to TRBD2. TRBV5-3 is labeled an ORF, and its function is uncertain. J was trimmed by 6 bases and V by 9 bases; bases with no gene match: 15. The CDR3 totals 17 residues. CDR3 sequence reads: CAMSLGTTSGSAGELFF. Here the CDR3 DNA reads TGTGCCATGAGCTTGGGAACGACTAGCGGGAGTGCCGGGGAGCTGTTTTTT.

This clonotype showed up many times. V is TRBV12-3 or TRBV12-4 and J is TRBJ1-1, with 10 bases lining up with TRBD1. Trimming cost V 6 bases and J 4 bases; bases outside gene matches: 5. CDR3 length: 14 amino acids. CDR3 loop: CASRTGTGVTEAFF. DNA of the CDR3: TGTGCCAGCAGGACCGGGACAGGGGTCACTGAAGCTTTCTTT.

This clonotype was observed many times. Germline and junction disagree at one end, which may indicate a read error. The chain is built from TRBV10-3 and TRBJ2-5; D assignment may be TRBD1 or TRBD2 (6 bases each). Germline V lookup: CDR1 ENHRY, CDR2 SYGVKD. The CDR3 is 14 amino acids. CDR3 nucleotides: TGTGCCATCATTGAGAGGGGGACTCAAGAGACCCAGTACTTC. Translated, it gives CAIIERGTQETQYF.

This clonotype has more than one count but fewer than ten. The V and J genes are TRBV29-1 and TRBJ2-1; D may correspond to TRBD1 or TRBD2 (6 bases each). V was trimmed by 2 bases and J by 3 bases, leaving 26 bases between them. The CDR3 contains 19 residues. Germline loops: CDR1 SQVTM, CDR2 ANQGSEA. As DNA, the CDR3 is TGCAGCGTTGAACGCAGCTTTAACGAGGGGGGCCCGATCTACAATGAGCAGTTCTTC. Protein: CSVERSFNEGGPIYNEQFF.

Many counts were recorded for this clonotype. V and J are TRBV29-1 and TRBJ2-5; TRBD1 aligns across 7 bases. V lost 4 bases and J lost 4; bases outside the gene matches: 6. CDR1 SQVTM and CDR2 ANQGSEA come from the germline V gene. This CDR3 spans 13 amino acids. CDR3 coding DNA: TGCAGCGTTGTAGAGACAGGGTCAGAGACCCAGTACTTC. It is translated as CSVVETGSETQYF.

This clonotype has at least ten counts. The CDR3 DNA is TGCGCCAGCAGCTTGAGTGTAGCGTTCCAAGAGACCCAGTACTTC. It encodes CASSLSVAFQETQYF. The gene calls are TRBV5-1 and TRBJ2-5, with D perhaps TRBD2 (5 bases). Germline CDR1 SGHRS, CDR2 YFSETQ. V was clipped by 1 base and J by 1 base, with 11 bases between them. The CDR3 sequence is 15 residues long.

This clonotype was seen repeatedly, ten times or more. The chain employs TRBV29-1 and TRBJ1-4; D call uncertain. Germline CDR1 reads SQVTM; CDR2 reads ANQGSEA. Trimming took off 5 bases at V and 8 bases at J, with 9 bases between the two ends. The CDR3 runs 11 residues. CDR3 in DNA: TGCAGCGTTCTGGTCGCAGAAAAACTGTTTTTT. This sequence encodes CSVLVAEKLFF.

V usage is TRBV20-1 and J usage is TRBJ2-7; 9 positions match TRBD1. The CDR3 totals 15 residues. Germline V gene lookup returns CDR1 DFQATT and CDR2 SNEGSKA (reference sequence). V trimming: 6 bases; J trimming: 1 base; junction bases outside the gene matches: 10. The CDR3 DNA reads TGCAGTGCCCCGAGAGGGACAGGGATATCCTACGAGCAGTACTTC. Its protein product is CSAPRGTGISYEQYF.

This clonotype was seen repeatedly, ten times or more. DNA of the CDR3: TGTGCCAGCAGTCTAAGCGAGAGCTCCTACAATGAGCAGTTCTTC. Amino acids: CASSLSESSYNEQFF. The chain is built from TRBV27 and TRBJ2-1, with unresolved D. The CDR3 is 15 amino acids. Germline assignment: CDR1 MNHEY and CDR2 SMNVEV (reference sequence). V was trimmed by 5 bases and J by 0 bases, leaving 11 bases between them.

This clonotype has at least ten counts. The J gene is TRBJ2-1, the V gene TRBV20-1, with 7 bases that match TRBD1. The CDR3 covers 14 residues. The V and J ends lost 7 bases and 4 bases, in that order; junction bases with no gene match: 10. Germline V CDR1 and CDR2: DFQATT, SNEGSKA (reference sequence). CDR3 amino acids: CSGTDRVGYNEQFF. Written as DNA, the CDR3 is TGCAGTGGAACTGACAGGGTGGGGTACAATGAGCAGTTCTTC.

This clonotype occurred many times. This chain connects TRBV14 to TRBJ1-4; 9 bases map to TRBD1. Trimming took 4 bases from V and 8 from J; bases not matched to a gene: 2. CDR3 length equals 13 residues. Looked up from germline, CDR1 is SGHDN and CDR2 is FVKESK. This CDR3 is CASSRGQGEKLFF. CDR3 DNA sequence: TGTGCCAGCAGCCGGGGACAGGGAGAAAAACTGTTTTTT. Full variable domain (outside the CDR3, taken from reference TRBV14 and TRBJ1-4): EAGVTQFPSHSVIEKGQTVTLRCDPISGHDNLYWYRRVMGKEIKFLLHFVKESKQDESGMPNNRFLAERTGGTYSTLKVQPAELEDSGVYFCASSRGQGEKLFFGSGTQLSVL.

This clonotype has at least ten counts. The chain combines TRBV6-5 with TRBJ1-2, with D perhaps TRBD1 (6 bases). Looked up from germline, CDR1 is MNHEY and CDR2 is SVGAGI. CDR3 length equals 13 residues. Trimming took off 4 bases at V and 5 bases at J, with 11 bases between the two ends. In nucleotides, the CDR3 is TGTGCCAGCAGTTGGGGGGACACTTATGGCTACACCTTC. Its translation: CASSWGDTYGYTF.

This clonotype was observed many times. The chain employs TRBV7-9 and TRBJ2-7; D not certain. Trimming cost V 3 bases and J 0 bases, with 12 bases left between them. CDR3 length equals 15 residues. Germline V gene data show CDR1 as SEHNR and CDR2 as FQNEAQ (reference sequence). The CDR3 DNA follows: TGTGCCAGCAGCTTGATAATGATTTCCTCCTACGAGCAGTACTTC. It specifies CASSLIMISSYEQYF.

This clonotype was counted many times. V usage is TRBV4-3 and J usage is TRBJ1-3, with D possibly TRBD1 on 5 matching bases. Germline V lookup: CDR1 LGHNA, CDR2 YSLEER. The CDR3 sequence is 15 residues long. V lost 1 base and J 4 bases, leaving 11 bases between the germline ends. CDR3 DNA: TGCGCCAGCAGCCAAGGGGGCAGGAGGGGAAACACCATATATTTT. It specifies CASSQGGRRGNTIYF.

This clonotype was counted ten times or more. The chain carries TRBV28 and TRBJ2-3; D perhaps matches TRBD2 (6 bases). Germline V gives CDR1 MDHEN, CDR2 SYDVKM. CDR3 length: 14 residues. Deletions cut 6 bases from V and 1 base from J, with 11 bases between. The CDR3 region has the DNA TGTGCCAGCAGCGGGAGTAAGGGCACAGATACGCAGTATTTT. This translates into CASSGSKGTDTQYF.

The chain employs TRBV12-3 or TRBV12-4 and TRBJ1-5, with D possibly being TRBD1 (5 bases). V lost 0 bases, J lost 0 bases, and 18 bases lay in between. The CDR3 extends over 19 amino acids. This CDR3 is CASSLASGRAYLSNQPQHF. The CDR3 nucleotides read TGTGCCAGCAGTTTAGCGTCTGGCAGGGCCTACCTTAGCAATCAGCCCCAGCATTTT.

This clonotype was observed many times. The genes are TRBV6-5 and TRBJ2-1; D is undetermined. CDR3 length equals 13 residues. Germline V lookup: CDR1 MNHEY, CDR2 SVGAGI. V dropped 5 bases and J dropped 1 base, with 6 bases sitting between them. The CDR3 is CASSTTSYNEQFF. The DNA of the CDR3 is TGTGCCAGCAGTACTACGTCCTACAATGAGCAGTTCTTC.

Comments on this clonotype: This clone may be a read error of a much larger clone one base away. This chain uses TRBV7-8 with TRBJ1-2; D is possibly TRBD1 (5 bases). Germline lookup yields CDR1 SGHVS and CDR2 FQNEAQ. This CDR3 has 13 residues. The CDR3, as DNA: TGTGCCAGCAGCCGCCGGGACTTATATGACTACACCTTC. Amino acid sequence: CASSRRDLYDYTF.

This clonotype was seen repeatedly, ten times or more. The chain couples TRBV7-9 to TRBJ2-4; no clear D gene. The V gene's germline CDR1 is SEHNR and CDR2 FQNEAQ (reference sequence). CDR3 length: 14 residues. Trimming pared 5 bases from V and 0 bases from J, leaving 8 bases between. The CDR3 loop is CASSSPGAKNIQYF. The CDR3 DNA is TGTGCCAGCAGCAGCCCCGGAGCCAAAAACATTCAGTACTTC.